The 27 T cell receptor beta chains below come from one sample, sequenced in a study of shared clonotypes between healthy human individuals. Assay used: immunoSEQ multiplex PCR; TCRdb lists only in-frame clones, some missing. The repertoire consists of approximately 460,000 clones, with more than 70% occurring once and the leading ten covering around 11%. Source material: PBMCs. These receptors were taken from a woman aged 40-49 years in good health. Some clones in this sample may be carry-over from other donors' samples.

In regard to this clone: The sample contains more than one DNA sequence encoding this CDR3. CDR3 sequence (DNA): TGCGCCAGCAGCACCGGGCAGGCGAACACTGAAGCTTTCTTT. Its protein is CASSTGQANTEAFF. The V gene is TRBV5-1, the J gene TRBJ1-1; no clear D. Trimming left V 4 bases short and J 1 base short, with 11 bases between. Germline CDR1 SGHRS, CDR2 YFSETQ. This CDR3 comprises 14 residues. The variable domain in full, completed from reference TRBV5-1 and TRBJ1-1, reads KAGVTQTPRYLIKTRGQQVTLSCSPISGHRSVSWYQQTPGQGLQFLFEYFSETQRNKGNFPGRFSGRQFSNSRSEMNVSTLELGDSALYLCASSTGQANTEAFFGQGTRLTVV.

This clone was counted a few times. V usage is TRBV14 and J usage is TRBJ1-2, with 9 bases that match TRBD1. J lost 5 bases, V lost 3 bases, and 1 base had no gene match. Per the germline V gene, CDR1 is SGHDN and CDR2 is FVKESK. This CDR3 contains 13 residues. The CDR3 spells CASSQGTGYGYTF. The CDR3 DNA is TGTGCCAGCAGCCAGGGGACAGGGTATGGCTACACCTTC.

Notes on this clone: Other DNA sequences of this sample code for an identical CDR3. The chain is built from TRBV5-1 and TRBJ2-5; 10 bases are shared with TRBD2. The CDR3 is 15 amino acids. The V gene end was trimmed by 0 bases and the J gene end by 2 bases; junction bases not matched to a gene: 1. CDR1 is SGHRS, CDR2 YFSETQ, per germline. This CDR3 is CASSLGTSGQETQYF. In nucleotides, the CDR3 is TGCGCCAGCAGCTTGGGGACTAGCGGACAAGAGACCCAGTACTTC.

The table lists this clone with a count of one. The V gene is TRBV18, the J gene TRBJ2-1, with TRBD2 as a possible D gene (5 bases). V was shortened by 1 base and J by 8 bases, with 15 bases between the two germline ends. CDR3 size: 15 residues. Per the germline V gene, CDR1 is KGHSH and CDR2 is LQKENI. The CDR3 is CASSPLVGAADEQFF. The CDR3 bases are TGTGCCAGCTCACCACTTGTGGGAGCGGCCGATGAGCAGTTCTTC.

This clone was picked up one time. The V gene is TRBV5-1, the J gene TRBJ2-7; D is undetermined. Trimming removed 2 bases from V and 6 bases from J, with 9 bases in between. Germline CDR1 SGHRS, CDR2 YFSETQ. The CDR3 sequence is 12 residues long. This CDR3 reads CASSFMGSEQYF. Here the CDR3 DNA reads TGCGCCAGCAGCTTTATGGGTAGCGAGCAGTACTTC.

This clone has just one count. This likely came from a read error, as a far larger clone is one base away. V usage is TRBV5-1 and J usage is TRBJ2-6, with D possibly being TRBD1 or TRBD2 (6 bases each). CDR3 size: 16 residues. Germline V CDR1 and CDR2: SGHRS, YFSETQ. CDR3 region: CASSPRGDSGANALTF. The CDR3 DNA follows: TGCGCCAGCAGCCCAAGGGGGGACTCTGGGGCCAACGCCCTGACTTTC.

The rearrangement uses TRBV28 and TRBJ2-2; 10 nucleotides agree with TRBD2. The CDR3 spans 13 residues. Per germline, CDR1 MDHEN and CDR2 SYDVKM. V shed 11 bases, J shed 7 bases, and the junction held 7 bases outside the gene matches. The CDR3 protein is CAPGSGRVGELFF. For the CDR3, the DNA is TGTGCCCCAGGAAGCGGGAGGGTCGGGGAGCTGTTTTTT. The variable domain in full, with the rest retrieved from reference TRBV28 and TRBJ2-2, is DVKVTQSSRYLVKRTGEKVFLECVQDMDHENMFWYRQDPGLGLRLIYFSYDVKMKEKGDIPEGYSVSREKKERFSLILESASTNQTSMYLCAPGSGRVGELFFGEGSRLTVL.

This clone was detected a few times. The chain employs TRBV18 and TRBJ2-5, with 13 bases that match TRBD2. TRBJ2-7 explains the end of the DNA better; the J call may be wrong. Germline V gene sequence: CDR1 KGHSH, CDR2 LQKENI. The CDR3 consists of 17 residues. CDR3 in DNA: TGTGCCAGCTCATCAACCGGGACTAGCGGGATACGCTACGAGCAGTACTTC. Protein: CASSSTGTSGIRYEQYF.

This clone has just a few counts. This chain joins TRBV19 and TRBJ1-5, with D possibly being TRBD1 (5 bases). CDR3 size: 14 residues. V shed 6 bases and J shed 1 base, with 10 bases lying between them. CDR1 is LNHDA and CDR2 is SQIVND in the germline V gene (reference sequence). In DNA, the CDR3 is TGTGCCAGTAGGTTGTGGGACAGCAATCAGCCCCAGCATTTT. This encodes CASRLWDSNQPQHF.

The rearrangement joins TRBV28 to TRBJ1-5, with a tentative D call TRBD1 (5 bases). Trimming shortened V by 6 bases and J by 6 bases, and 21 bases separated the two germline ends. This CDR3 is 16 amino acids long. The germline V gene has CDR1 MDHEN and CDR2 SYDVKM. The CDR3 reads CASSHPGGGLSQPQHF. The CDR3 bases are TGTGCCAGCAGCCACCCTGGGGGAGGGTTGTCTCAGCCCCAGCATTTT. Variable domain in full (rest from reference TRBV28 and TRBJ1-5): DVKVTQSSRYLVKRTGEKVFLECVQDMDHENMFWYRQDPGLGLRLIYFSYDVKMKEKGDIPEGYSVSREKKERFSLILESASTNQTSMYLCASSHPGGGLSQPQHFGDGTRLSIL.

The V gene is TRBV6-5, the J gene TRBJ1-1; D is possibly TRBD1 (5 bases). V lost 2 bases and J 10 bases, leaving 14 bases between the germline ends. Germline V lookup: CDR1 MNHEY, CDR2 SVGAGI. The length of the CDR3 is 13 residues. CDR3 sequence reads: CASSYDLRDGAFF. For the CDR3, the DNA is TGTGCCAGCAGTTACGACCTCAGGGACGGAGCTTTCTTT.

The CDR3 loop reads CASRDPEGEKLFF. The CDR3 bases are TGCGCCAGCAGAGACCCCGAGGGTGAAAAACTGTTTTTT. This chain joins TRBV4-1 and TRBJ1-4; the D is unclear. This CDR3 has 13 residues. V was clipped by 6 bases and J by 7 bases, with 12 bases between them. Germline V gene sequence: CDR1 MGHRA, CDR2 YSYEKL.

The V call is TRBV6-1, the J call TRBJ1-1; D remains ambiguous. This CDR3 contains 12 residues. The V gene's germline CDR1 is MNHNS and CDR2 SASEGT. Trimming removed 7 bases from V and 3 bases from J, with 9 bases in between. The CDR3 nucleotides read TGTGCCAGCATCGTGGGGTACACTGAAGCTTTCTTT. Amino acids: CASIVGYTEAFF.

As regards this clone: The sample carries other DNA sequences with the same CDR3. The CDR3 nucleotides are TGCGCCAGCAGCTTGGGCGGGAGAAACTATGGCTACACCTTC. It encodes CASSLGGRNYGYTF. The rearrangement uses TRBV5-1 and TRBJ1-2; no definite D call. Germline V lookup: CDR1 SGHRS, CDR2 YFSETQ. The V and J ends lost 0 bases and 2 bases respectively, with 8 bases between them. The CDR3 contains 14 residues.

The rearrangement links TRBV4-3 to TRBJ2-1, with D unresolved. The germline V gene encodes CDR1 LGHNA and CDR2 YSLEER. V dropped 0 bases and J dropped 0 bases, with 12 bases sitting between them. This CDR3 is built from 17 residues. The CDR3 DNA reads TGCGCCAGCAGCCAAGAGCCCCTAGTAGGCTCCTACAATGAGCAGTTCTTC. It yields the protein CASSQEPLVGSYNEQFF.

This chain connects TRBV5-1 to TRBJ2-5, with D uncertain. The J call may be faulty, since TRBJ2-7 better matches the DNA end. This CDR3 contains 13 residues. From germline, CDR1 is SGHRS and CDR2 YFSETQ. The CDR3 DNA sequence: TGCGCCAGCAGCTTAATGAGCTCCTACGAGCAGTACTTC. Its translation: CASSLMSSYEQYF.

The DNA for the CDR3 is TGTGCCAGCAGTCGGACAGGGGGCTCCTACGAGCAGTACTTC. Its protein product is CASSRTGGSYEQYF. The chain uses TRBV28 and TRBJ2-7; 10 bases are a match to TRBD1. The germline CDR1 and CDR2 sequences are MDHEN and SYDVKM. The V and J ends lost 5 bases and 0 bases, in that order; junction bases with no gene match: 1. There are 14 residues in the CDR3.

The chain employs TRBV30 and TRBJ2-3; 8 nucleotides align to TRBD2. The germline V gene encodes CDR1 GTSNPN and CDR2 SVGIG (reference sequence). Trimming cost V 1 base and J 0 bases; bases outside gene matches: 9. The CDR3 consists of 17 residues. The CDR3 coding sequence is TGTGCCTGGAGTGGGAGCGGGAGAGGGACTAGCACAGATACGCAGTATTTT. Amino acids: CAWSGSGRGTSTDTQYF.

The chain joins TRBV7-3 to TRBJ2-2, with TRBD1 matching over 7 bases. The CDR3 spans 16 residues. Per the germline V gene, CDR1 is SGHTA and CDR2 is FQGTGA. The V gene end was trimmed by 5 bases and the J gene end by 1 base; junction bases not matched to a gene: 7. The CDR3: CASSPKGAQNTGELFF. The CDR3 DNA reads TGTGCCAGCAGCCCGAAGGGGGCCCAGAACACCGGGGAGCTGTTTTTT. The whole variable domain, filled in from reference TRBV7-3 and TRBJ2-2, reads GAGVSQTPSNKVTEKGKYVELRCDPISGHTALYWYRQSLGQGPEFLIYFQGTGAADDSGLPNDRFFAVRPEGSVSTLKIQRTERGDSAVYLCASSPKGAQNTGELFFGEGSRLTVL.

J is TRBJ2-6 and V is TRBV18; D not resolved. From germline, CDR1 is KGHSH and CDR2 LQKENI. This CDR3 comprises 13 residues. Deletions cut 6 bases from V and 0 bases from J, with 3 bases between. CDR3 loop: CASSRSGANVLTF. The DNA of the CDR3 is TGTGCCAGCTCCCGCTCTGGGGCCAACGTCCTGACTTTC.

This chain links TRBV7-7 with TRBJ2-3; TRBD1 matches 7 bases. Looked up from germline, CDR1 is SSHAT and CDR2 is FNYEAQ (reference sequence). This CDR3 has 15 amino acids. CDR3 residues: CATSVGTEDWDTQYF. CDR3 sequence (DNA): TGTGCTACGTCGGTCGGGACAGAGGATTGGGATACGCAGTATTTT. The full variable domain, its missing parts supplied by reference TRBV7-7 and TRBJ2-3, is GAGVSQSPRYKVTKRGQDVTLRCDPISSHATLYWYQQALGQGPEFLTYFNYEAQPDKSGLPSDRFSAERPEGSISTLTIQRTEQRDSAMYRCATSVGTEDWDTQYFGPGTRLTVL.

The chain is built from TRBV27 and TRBJ1-4; the D gene is possibly TRBD1 (6 bases). The CDR3 covers 14 residues. V was pared by 7 bases and J by 5 bases, with 14 bases between. Germline V gives CDR1 MNHEY, CDR2 SMNVEV (reference sequence). CDR3 in amino acids: CASTAGGWNEKLFF. CDR3 in DNA: TGTGCCAGCACCGCTGGGGGCTGGAATGAAAAACTGTTTTTT.

V usage is TRBV5-4 and J usage is TRBJ2-3, with 9 bases lining up with TRBD1. V was clipped by 4 bases and J by 4 bases; unmatched bases: 4. The CDR3 extends over 14 amino acids. Per the germline V gene, CDR1 is SGHNT and CDR2 is YYREEE (reference sequence). In DNA form, the CDR3 reads TGTGCCAGCAGCAAGGACAGGGGCGCAGATACGCAGTATTTT. Translation: CASSKDRGADTQYF.

Points on this clone: No conserved phenylalanine or tryptophan is present at the end of the CDR3, so a read error is the likely explanation. It is unclear where the CDR3 begins or ends on the DNA, so no DNA is shown, and the CDR3 is as TCRdb lists it. Other DNA sequences in this specimen translate into the identical CDR3. The CDR3 loop is CAWTGTGRNEKLFL. V is TRBV30 and J is TRBJ1-4; the table gives TRBD1 as D, unverified against the DNA. The CDR3 contains 14 residues when both ends are counted. CDR1 is GTSNPN and CDR2 is SVGIG in the germline V gene (reference sequence).

The CDR3 sequence is CASSTRPWRPEAFF. The CDR3 DNA sequence: TGTGCCAGTAGTACACGCCCCTGGCGGCCTGAAGCTTTCTTT. V usage is TRBV19 and J usage is TRBJ1-1, with D uncertain. Between the trimmed V and J ends, which lost 4 bases and 6 bases, there was a span of 15 bases. The CDR3 length is 14 residues. Germline CDR1 reads LNHDA; CDR2 reads SQIVND (reference sequence). Full variable domain (remainder filled in from reference TRBV19 and TRBJ1-1): DGGITQSPKYLFRKEGQNVTLSCEQNLNHDAMYWYRQDPGQGLRLIYYSQIVNDFQKGDIAEGYSVSREKKESFPLTVTSAQKNPTAFYLCASSTRPWRPEAFFGQGTRLTVV.

J is TRBJ2-3 and V is TRBV7-3; 9 bases fit TRBD2. Per the germline V gene, CDR1 is SGHTA and CDR2 is FQGTGA. V lost 2 bases, J lost 5 bases, and 5 bases stayed unmatched. The CDR3 contains 15 residues. In nucleotides, the CDR3 is TGTGCCAGCAGCTTAGGACTAGCGACAGGAGATACGCAGTATTTT. Translating gives CASSLGLATGDTQYF.

This chain connects TRBV28 to TRBJ1-2; D is uncertain. The CDR3 is 14 amino acids. Germline values: CDR1 MDHEN, CDR2 SYDVKM. V was cut by 5 bases and J by 2 bases, with 12 bases left in between. The CDR3 DNA reads as TGTGCCAGCAGTCCCCTCCTAGAAAACTATGGCTACACCTTC. Encoded protein: CASSPLLENYGYTF.